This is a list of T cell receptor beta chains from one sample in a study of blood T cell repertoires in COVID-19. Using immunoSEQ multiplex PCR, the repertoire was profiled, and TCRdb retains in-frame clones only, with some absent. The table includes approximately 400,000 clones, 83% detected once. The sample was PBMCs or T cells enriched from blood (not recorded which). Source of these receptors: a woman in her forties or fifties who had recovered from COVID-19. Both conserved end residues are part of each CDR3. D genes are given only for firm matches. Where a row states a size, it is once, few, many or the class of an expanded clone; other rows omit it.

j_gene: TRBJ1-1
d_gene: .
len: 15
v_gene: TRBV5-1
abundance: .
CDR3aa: CASSLEGGMNTEAFF
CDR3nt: TGCGCCAGCAGCTTGGAAGGAGGCATGAACACTGAAGCTTTCTTT

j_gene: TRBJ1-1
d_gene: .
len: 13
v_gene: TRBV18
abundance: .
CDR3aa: CASSPGANTEAFF
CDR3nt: TGTGCCAGCTCACCTGGGGCGAACACTGAAGCTTTCTTT

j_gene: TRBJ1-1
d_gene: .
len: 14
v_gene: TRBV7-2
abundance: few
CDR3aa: CASSLAARNTEAFF
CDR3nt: TGTGCCAGCAGCTTAGCGGCAAGAAACACTGAAGCTTTCTTT

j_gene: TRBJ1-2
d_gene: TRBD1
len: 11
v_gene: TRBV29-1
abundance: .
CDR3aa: CSAEGAYGYTF
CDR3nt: TGCAGCGCTGAGGGGGCCTATGGCTACACCTTC

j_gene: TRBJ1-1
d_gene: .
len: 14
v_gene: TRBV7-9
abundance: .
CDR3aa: CASSLTGGHTEAFF
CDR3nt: TGTGCCAGCAGCTTGACCGGGGGACACACTGAAGCTTTCTTT

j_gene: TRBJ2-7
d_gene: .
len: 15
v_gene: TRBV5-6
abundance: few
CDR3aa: CASSLGPGVSYEQYF
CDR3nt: TGTGCCAGCAGCTTGGGGCCAGGGGTCTCCTACGAGCAGTACTTC

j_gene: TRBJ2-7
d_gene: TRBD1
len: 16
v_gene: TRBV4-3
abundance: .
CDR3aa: CASSQGPGQGGYEQYF
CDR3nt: TGCGCCAGCAGCCAGGGACCGGGACAGGGAGGCTACGAGCAGTACTTC

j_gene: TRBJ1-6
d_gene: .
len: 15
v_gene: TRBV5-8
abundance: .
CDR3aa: CASSPKGSSVSPLHF
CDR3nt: TGTGCCAGCAGCCCGAAGGGGTCCTCGGTCTCACCCCTCCACTTT

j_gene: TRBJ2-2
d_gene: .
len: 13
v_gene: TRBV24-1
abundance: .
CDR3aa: CATSDEGTGELFF
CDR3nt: TGTGCCACCAGTGATGAGGGTACCGGGGAGCTGTTTTTT

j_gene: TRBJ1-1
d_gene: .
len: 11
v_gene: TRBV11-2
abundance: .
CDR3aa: CASSFAEEAFF
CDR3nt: TGTGCCAGCAGCTTCGCGGAGGAAGCTTTCTTT

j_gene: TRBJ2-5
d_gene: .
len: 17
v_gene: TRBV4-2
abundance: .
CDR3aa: CASSRGELGGSVETQYF
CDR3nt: TGTGCCAGCAGCCGCGGCGAATTGGGGGGTAGCGTAGAGACCCAGTACTTC

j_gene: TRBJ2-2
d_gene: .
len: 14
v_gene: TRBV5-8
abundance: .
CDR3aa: CASSWGGTSGELFF
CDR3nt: TGTGCCAGCAGCTGGGGGGGGACATCCGGGGAGCTGTTTTTT

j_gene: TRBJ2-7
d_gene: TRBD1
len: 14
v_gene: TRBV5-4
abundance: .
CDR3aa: CASRDRVTADEQYF
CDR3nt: TGTGCCAGCCGAGACAGGGTGACGGCGGACGAGCAGTACTTC

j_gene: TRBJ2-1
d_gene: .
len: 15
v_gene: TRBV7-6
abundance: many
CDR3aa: CASSLESGAYNEQFF
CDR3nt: TGTGCCAGCAGCTTAGAGTCAGGGGCCTACAATGAGCAGTTCTTC

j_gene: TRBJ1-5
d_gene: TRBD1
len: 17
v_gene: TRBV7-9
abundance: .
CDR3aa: CASSSPPGQDSNQPQHF
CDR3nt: TGTGCCAGCAGCTCCCCCCCAGGACAGGATAGCAATCAGCCCCAGCATTTT

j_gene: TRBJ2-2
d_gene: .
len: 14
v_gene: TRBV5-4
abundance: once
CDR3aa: CASSPQLSTGELFF
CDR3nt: TGTGCCAGCAGCCCGCAACTAAGTACCGGGGAGCTGTTTTTT

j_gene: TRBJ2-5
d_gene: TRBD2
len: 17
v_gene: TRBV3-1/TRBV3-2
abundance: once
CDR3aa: CASSAPLGLAGEETQYF
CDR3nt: TGTGCCAGCAGCGCCCCCTTGGGACTAGCGGGAGAAGAGACCCAGTACTTC

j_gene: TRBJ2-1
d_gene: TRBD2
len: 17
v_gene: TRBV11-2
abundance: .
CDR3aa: CASSFELAGGPVNEQFF
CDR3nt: TGTGCCAGCAGCTTCGAATTAGCGGGGGGGCCGGTGAATGAGCAGTTCTTC

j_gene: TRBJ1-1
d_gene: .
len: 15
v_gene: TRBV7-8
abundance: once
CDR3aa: CASSKDSVMNTEAFF
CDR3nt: TGTGCCAGCAGCAAGGACAGCGTTATGAACACTGAAGCTTTCTTT

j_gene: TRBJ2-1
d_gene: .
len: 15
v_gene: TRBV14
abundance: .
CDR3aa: CASSLSWASYNEQFF
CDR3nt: TGTGCCAGCAGCCTCAGTTGGGCGTCCTACAATGAGCAGTTCTTC

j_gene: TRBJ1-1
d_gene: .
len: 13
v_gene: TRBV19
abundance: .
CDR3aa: CASSIRENTEAFF
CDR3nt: TGTGCCAGTAGTATTCGCGAGAACACTGAAGCTTTCTTT

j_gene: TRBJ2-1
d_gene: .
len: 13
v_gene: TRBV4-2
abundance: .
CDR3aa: CASSLQSGNEQFF
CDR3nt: TGTGCCAGCAGCCTACAAAGCGGCAATGAGCAGTTCTTC

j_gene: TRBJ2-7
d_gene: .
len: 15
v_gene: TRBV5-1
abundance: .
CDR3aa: CASSGGASSSYEQYF
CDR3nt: TGCGCCAGCAGCGGCGGGGCATCGAGCTCCTACGAGCAGTACTTC

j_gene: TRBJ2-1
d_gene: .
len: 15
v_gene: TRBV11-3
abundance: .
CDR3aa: CASSLVGGPNNEQFF
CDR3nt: TGTGCCAGCAGCTTAGTAGGAGGACCTAACAATGAGCAGTTCTTC

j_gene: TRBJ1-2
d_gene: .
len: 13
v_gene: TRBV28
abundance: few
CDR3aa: CASSLRRVYGYTF
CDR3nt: TGTGCCAGCAGTTTACGGAGAGTCTATGGCTACACCTTC

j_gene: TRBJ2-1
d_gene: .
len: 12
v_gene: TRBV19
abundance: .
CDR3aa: CASSARDNEQFF
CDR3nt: TGTGCCAGTAGTGCCAGGGACAATGAGCAGTTCTTC

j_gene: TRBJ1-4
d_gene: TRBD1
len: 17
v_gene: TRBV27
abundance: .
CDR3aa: CASSPKPGDRGGEKLFF
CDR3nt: TGTGCCAGCAGCCCAAAACCAGGGGACAGGGGAGGTGAAAAACTGTTTTTT

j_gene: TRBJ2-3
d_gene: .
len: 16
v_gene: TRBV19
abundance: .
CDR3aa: CASSIDTAGSTDTQYF
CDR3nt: TGTGCCAGTAGTATAGATACAGCGGGCAGCACAGATACGCAGTATTTT

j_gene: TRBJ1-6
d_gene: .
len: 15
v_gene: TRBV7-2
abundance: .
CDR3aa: CASSPAARVNSPLHF
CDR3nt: TGTGCCAGCAGCCCGGCCGCCAGGGTCAACTCACCCCTCCACTTT

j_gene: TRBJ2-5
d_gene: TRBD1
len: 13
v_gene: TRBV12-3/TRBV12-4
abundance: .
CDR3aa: CASTTGAGETQYF
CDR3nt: TGTGCCAGCACCACAGGGGCAGGGGAGACCCAGTACTTC

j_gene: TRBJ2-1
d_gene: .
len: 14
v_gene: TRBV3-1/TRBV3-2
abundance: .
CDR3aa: CASSHRGQFQRRFF
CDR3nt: TGTGCCAGCAGCCACCGAGGACAGTTCCAGAGGAGGTTCTTC

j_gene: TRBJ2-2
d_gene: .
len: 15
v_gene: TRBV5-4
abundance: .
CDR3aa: CASSLGQGYTGELFF
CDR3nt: TGTGCCAGCAGCTTGGGGCAGGGCTACACCGGGGAGCTGTTTTTT

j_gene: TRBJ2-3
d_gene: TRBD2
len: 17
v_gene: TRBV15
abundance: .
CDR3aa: CATSSPRGVSGSDTQYF
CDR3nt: TGTGCCACCAGCTCCCCCCGGGGGGTGTCGGGCTCAGATACGCAGTATTTT

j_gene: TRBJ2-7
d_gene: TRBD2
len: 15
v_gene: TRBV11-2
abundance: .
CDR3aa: CASSSYSGRGYEQYF
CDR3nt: TGTGCCAGCAGCTCCTATAGCGGGAGGGGTTACGAGCAGTACTTC

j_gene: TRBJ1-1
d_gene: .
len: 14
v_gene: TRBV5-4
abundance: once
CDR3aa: CASSLARGFTEAFF
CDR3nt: TGTGCCAGCAGCTTGGCACGGGGGTTCACTGAAGCTTTCTTT

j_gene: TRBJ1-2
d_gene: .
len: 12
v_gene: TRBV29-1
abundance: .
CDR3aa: CSIWTANYGYTF
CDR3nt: TGCAGCATATGGACAGCGAACTATGGCTACACCTTC

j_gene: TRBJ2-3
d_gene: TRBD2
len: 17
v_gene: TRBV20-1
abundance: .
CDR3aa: CSASLASGRYDTDTQYF
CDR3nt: TGCAGTGCTAGTTTAGCTAGCGGGAGGTATGACACAGATACGCAGTATTTT

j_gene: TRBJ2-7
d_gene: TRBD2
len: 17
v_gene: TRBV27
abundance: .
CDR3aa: CASSLYPTSGYSYEQYF
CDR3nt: TGTGCCAGCAGTCTGTACCCCACTAGCGGATACTCCTACGAGCAGTACTTC

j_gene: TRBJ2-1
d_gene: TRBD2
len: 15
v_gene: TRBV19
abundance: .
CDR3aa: CASTASGRANNEQFF
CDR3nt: TGTGCCAGTACGGCTAGCGGGCGAGCAAACAATGAGCAGTTCTTC

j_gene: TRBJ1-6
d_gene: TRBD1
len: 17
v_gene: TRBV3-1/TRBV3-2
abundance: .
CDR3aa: CASSQERGQGKGSPLHF
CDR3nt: TGTGCCAGCAGCCAAGAGAGGGGACAGGGAAAAGGTTCACCCCTCCACTTT

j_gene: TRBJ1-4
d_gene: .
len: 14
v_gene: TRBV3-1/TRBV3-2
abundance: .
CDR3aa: CASSQNGGAEKLFF
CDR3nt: TGTGCCAGCAGCCAGAATGGGGGGGCTGAAAAACTGTTTTTT

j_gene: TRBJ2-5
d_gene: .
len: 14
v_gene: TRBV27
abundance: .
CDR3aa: CASSFGWNQETQYF
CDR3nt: TGTGCCAGCAGTTTCGGGTGGAACCAAGAGACCCAGTACTTC

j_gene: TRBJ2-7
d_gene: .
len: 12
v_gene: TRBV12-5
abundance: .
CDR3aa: CASGLQSYEQYF
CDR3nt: TGTGCTAGTGGTTTGCAATCCTACGAGCAGTACTTC

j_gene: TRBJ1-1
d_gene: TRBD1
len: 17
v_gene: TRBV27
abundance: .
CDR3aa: CASSSPWGTGMNTEAFF
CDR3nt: TGTGCCAGCAGTTCCCCGTGGGGGACAGGAATGAACACTGAAGCTTTCTTT

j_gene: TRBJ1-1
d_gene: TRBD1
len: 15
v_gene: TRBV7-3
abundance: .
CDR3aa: CASSPTGQPNTEAFF
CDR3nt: TGTGCCAGCAGCCCGACGGGACAGCCGAACACTGAAGCTTTCTTT

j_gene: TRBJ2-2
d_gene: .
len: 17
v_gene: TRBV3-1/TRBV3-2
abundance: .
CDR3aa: CASSQAPPPGKGGELFF
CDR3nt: TGTGCCAGCAGCCAAGCTCCACCCCCCGGGAAGGGCGGGGAGCTGTTTTTT

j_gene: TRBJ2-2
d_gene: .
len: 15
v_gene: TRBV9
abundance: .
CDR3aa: CASSVAPELPGELFF
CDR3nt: TGTGCCAGCAGCGTAGCCCCGGAGTTGCCCGGGGAGCTGTTTTTT

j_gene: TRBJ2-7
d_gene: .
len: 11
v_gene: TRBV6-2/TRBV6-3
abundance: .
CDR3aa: CASSFPSEQYF
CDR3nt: TGTGCCAGCAGTTTTCCCTCCGAGCAGTACTTC

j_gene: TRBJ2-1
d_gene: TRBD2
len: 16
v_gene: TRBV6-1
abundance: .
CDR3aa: CASSGGGLAGYNEQFF
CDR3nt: TGTGCCAGCAGTGGCGGGGGACTAGCGGGATACAATGAGCAGTTCTTC

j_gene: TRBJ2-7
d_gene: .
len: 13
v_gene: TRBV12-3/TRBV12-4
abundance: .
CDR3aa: CASSSSVNGEQYF
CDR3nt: TGTGCCAGCAGTTCTTCAGTAAATGGCGAGCAGTACTTC

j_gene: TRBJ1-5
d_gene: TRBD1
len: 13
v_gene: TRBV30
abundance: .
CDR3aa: CAWSVQGSQPQHF
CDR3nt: TGTGCCTGGAGTGTACAGGGGAGTCAGCCCCAGCATTTT

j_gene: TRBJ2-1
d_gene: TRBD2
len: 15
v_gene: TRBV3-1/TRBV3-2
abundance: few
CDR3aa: CASSQPGTSGIGQFF
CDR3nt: TGTGCCAGCAGCCAACCCGGGACTAGCGGGATAGGGCAGTTCTTC

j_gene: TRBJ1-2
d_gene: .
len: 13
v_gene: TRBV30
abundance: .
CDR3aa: CAWSSTANYGYTF
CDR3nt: TGTGCCTGGAGTTCGACAGCAAACTATGGCTACACCTTC

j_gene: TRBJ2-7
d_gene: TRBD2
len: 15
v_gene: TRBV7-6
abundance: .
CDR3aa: CASSRTSGESYEQYF
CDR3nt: TGTGCCAGCAGCCGGACTAGCGGGGAATCCTACGAGCAGTACTTC

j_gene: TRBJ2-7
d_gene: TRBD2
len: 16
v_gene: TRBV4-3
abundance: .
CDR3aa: CASSQSAHSGSYEQYF
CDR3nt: TGCGCCAGCAGCCAATCAGCGCATAGCGGGAGCTACGAGCAGTACTTC

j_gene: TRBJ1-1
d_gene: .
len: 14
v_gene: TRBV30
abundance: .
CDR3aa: CAWIVAGGYTEAFF
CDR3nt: TGTGCCTGGATTGTTGCAGGAGGATACACTGAAGCTTTCTTT

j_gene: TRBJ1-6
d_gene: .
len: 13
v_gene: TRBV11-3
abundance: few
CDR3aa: CASSFEGEAPLHF
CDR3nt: TGTGCCAGCAGCTTTGAGGGTGAAGCACCCCTCCACTTT

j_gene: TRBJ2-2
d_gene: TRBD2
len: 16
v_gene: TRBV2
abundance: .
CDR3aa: CASSDLTSGLTGELFF
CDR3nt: TGTGCCAGCAGTGATCTGACTAGCGGGTTAACCGGGGAGCTGTTTTTT

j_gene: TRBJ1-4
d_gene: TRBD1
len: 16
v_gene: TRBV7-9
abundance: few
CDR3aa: CASSSWQGATNEKLFF
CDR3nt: TGTGCCAGCAGCTCCTGGCAGGGGGCTACTAATGAAAAACTGTTTTTT

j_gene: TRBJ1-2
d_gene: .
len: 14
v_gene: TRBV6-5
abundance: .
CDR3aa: CASKGTGSYYGYTF
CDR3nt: TGTGCCAGCAAAGGAACAGGGTCCTATTATGGCTACACCTTC